The source of this T cell receptor (beta chain) is a study of T cell responses to AZD1222 COVID-19 vaccine. Study results and limitations: Only after the peak T cell response were repertoires sampled. Clonal diversity was possibly underestimated, and the donors were mostly white British, with more females.

Produced via immunoSEQ multiplex PCR; TCRdb's table is partial and in-frame only. The sample lists about 110,000 clones; about 90% were seen once. The sample holds a few counts of this clone. Its antigen is undetermined. The CDR3 length is 18 residues. The trim removed 1 base at V and 2 bases at J, leaving 7 bases unmatched. CDR1 and CDR2 (germline): SGHTA, FQGNSA. The sequences come from peripheral blood, collected 28 days after the second AZD1222 dose. The gene calls are TRBV7-2 and TRBJ2-2; 10 positions agree with TRBD2. The clonotype was recovered from an adult who received the AZD1222 COVID-19 vaccine. Here the CDR3 reads CASSLVPAGGTNTGELFF. The CDR3 DNA is TGTGCCAGCAGCTTAGTCCCAGCGGGGGGGACAAACACCGGGGAGCTGTTTTTT.